The 9 T cell receptor delta chains below come from one sample, sequenced in a study of gamma-delta chains in newborns, infants, children. TCRdb re-called the reads via CATT. This sample has approximately 5,900 delta-chain clones; about 2.7% occur once, and the top ten carry about 14%. The sequenced material came from blood. The receptors shown here come from a child who was a newborn, infant or young child, either healthy, febrile or measles-vaccinated (not recorded which).

Concerning this clone: A read error may account for a junction end that differs from germline. The chain recombines TRDV2 with TRDJ3, with D tentatively TRDD3 (6 bases). Germline CDR1 GEAIGNYY, CDR2 EKD. This CDR3 contains 17 residues. The CDR3 DNA follows: TGTGCCTGTGACAGTACTGGGCGCTCCTGGGACACCCGACAGACGTTTTTC. Its protein product is CACDSTGRSWDTRQTFF.

Concerning this clone: The protein TCRdb gives is from a much larger clone and does not agree with this DNA's translation at residue 7, likely a read error; the protein shown here comes from the DNA. The chain couples TRDV2 to TRDJ2, with D hard to call. Deletions cut 0 bases from V and 3 bases from J, with 7 bases between. CDR1 GEAIGNYY and CDR2 EKD come from the germline V gene. The CDR3 is 14 residues long. The CDR3 DNA sequence: TGTGCCTGTGACACCCTGGAGATGACAGCACAACTCTTCTTT. Its protein is CACDTLEMTAQLFF.

About this clone: The junction departs from the called germline gene at one end, perhaps through a read error. At the DNA level, this CDR3 is encoded by other sequences in the same sample as well. The J gene is TRDJ2, the V gene TRDV2, with TRDD3 matching over 12 bases. This CDR3 is 19 amino acids long. Germline V gives CDR1 GEAIGNYY, CDR2 EKD. The CDR3 loop is CACDTVPILGDTMAAQLFF. The CDR3 nucleotides read TGTGCCTGTGACACCGTCCCCATACTGGGGGATACCATGGCAGCACAGCTCTTCTTT.

This chain connects TRDV2 to TRDJ3; TRDD3 matches 8 bases. Germline CDR1 is GEAIGNYY and CDR2 is EKD. The length of the CDR3 is 19 residues. After removal of 3 bases from V and 4 bases from J, the junction contained 13 bases not matched to a gene. The CDR3 DNA reads TGTGCCTGTGACCCCGTCAGGGGGGATAGAGAATGGGACACCCGACAGATGTTTTTC. This encodes CACDPVRGDREWDTRQMFF.

This clone was found a few times. A much more abundant neighbour one base away suggests this may be a read error. Other DNA sequences in the same sample also yield this CDR3. The chain employs TRDV2 and TRDJ1, with TRDD3 matching over 7 bases. The germline V gene has CDR1 GEAIGNYY and CDR2 EKD. CDR3 length: 15 amino acids. The CDR3 region is CACDVLGPYTDKLIF. In DNA form, the CDR3 reads TGCGCCTGTGACGTACTGGGGCCGTACACCGATAAACTCATCTTT.

This clone has only a few counts. J is TRDJ3 and V is TRDV2; 13 bases are shared with TRDD3. Germline trimming cut 4 bases from V and 2 bases from J; bases unmatched to any gene: 7. There are 19 residues in the CDR3. Germline CDR1 reads GEAIGNYY; CDR2 reads EKD. CDR3 bases: TGTGCCTGTGATCCAGTACTGGGGGATACGCCCTGGGACACCCGACAGATGTTTTTC. This encodes CACDPVLGDTPWDTRQMFF.

This clone was counted between two and nine times. The V gene is TRDV2, the J gene TRDJ3, with TRDD3 matching 9 bases. Germline trimming cut 2 bases from V and 0 bases from J; bases unmatched to any gene: 7. CDR1 and CDR2 (germline): GEAIGNYY, EKD. The CDR3 is 19 residues long. The CDR3 spells CACDMMDWGSSWDTRQMFF. CDR3 DNA sequence: TGTGCCTGTGACATGATGGACTGGGGGAGCTCCTGGGACACCCGACAGATGTTTTTC.

This clone was found a few times. This chain connects TRDV2 to TRDJ3; the match to TRDD3 covers 13 bases. CDR3 length: 19 amino acids. The ends lost 2 bases at V and 4 bases at J; junction bases unmatched: 7. Germline assignment: CDR1 GEAIGNYY and CDR2 EKD. The CDR3 DNA reads as TGTGCCTGTGACAAAGTACTGGGGGATACGAGGTGGGACACCCGACAGATGTTTTTC. Translating it yields CACDKVLGDTRWDTRQMFF.

The chain uses TRDV2 and TRDJ1, with 8 bases identical to TRDD3. CDR3 length equals 14 residues. The V and J ends lost 3 bases and 3 bases, in that order; junction bases with no gene match: 5. The germline gives CDR1 GEAIGNYY, CDR2 EKD. CDR3 amino acids: CACDGVLGADKLIF. For the CDR3, the DNA is TGTGCCTGTGACGGAGTACTGGGGGCCGATAAACTCATCTTT.